The rows below give T cell receptor beta chains drawn from one sample of a study of shared clonotypes between healthy human individuals. The table came from immunoSEQ multiplex PCR; TCRdb's copy has only in-frame clones and leaves some out. Here the sample spans about 690,000 clones, 90% being singletons. The source material was memory CD8+ T cells from PBMCs. The receptors shown here come from a man aged 18-30 years in good health. Some clones in this sample may be carry-over from other donors' samples. The conserved cysteine and the conserved F or W are not part of the CDR3 here. The D gene is left open where the match is weak.

J gene | V gene | D gene | CDR3 protein
TRBJ2-7 | TRBV9 | - | ASSVGDGTYEQY
TRBJ2-1 | TRBV27 | - | ASSPGTAYNEQF
TRBJ1-2 | TRBV7-6 | - | ASSLDANYGYT
TRBJ1-1 | TRBV28 | - | ASSLFAGINTEAF
TRBJ1-5 | TRBV25-1 | - | ASSDRGGQPQH
TRBJ2-5 | TRBV7-2 | - | ASSLGGEALGGETQY
TRBJ1-1 | TRBV28 | - | ASSWSGERAF
TRBJ2-7 | TRBV7-2 | - | ASSFIAYSSYEQY
TRBJ1-5 | TRBV11-2 | TRBD1 | ASSLRGGQGRNQPQH
TRBJ2-7 | TRBV27 | - | ASRPERGSYEQY
TRBJ2-2 | TRBV6-5 | TRBD1 | ASSYSDRSDTGELF
TRBJ2-7 | TRBV25-1 | TRBD1 | ASSDRGQLGEQY
TRBJ1-1 | TRBV21-1 | - | ASSKPARTGENAEAF
TRBJ1-2 | TRBV4-1 | - | ASSLTSLSREAPRYGYT
TRBJ2-5 | TRBV5-1 | TRBD1 | ASSSGTDFQETQY